This T cell receptor beta chain is drawn from a study of T cells in Graves' hyperthyroidism and ophthalmopathy. General study results and limits: Appearing also in blood were most of the thyroid clonotypes expanded above 0.001. Ophthalmopathy, as predicted by the model, came a median around 6.7 months after the prediction.

Template material for amplifying TCR beta CDR3 regions consisted of RNA transcripts. The HTBI set primed first-round TCR CDR3 RT-PCR. TCRdb re-called the multiplex PCR reads through MiXCR, storing one row per CDR3 protein. The sample shows about 640,000 distinct CDR3 sequences, around 15% of them seen only once. Trimming removed 1 base from V and 5 bases from J, with 14 bases in between. This CDR3 region has 15 residues. CDR1 is LNHNV, CDR2 YYDKDF, per germline (reference sequence). Each person with ophthalmopathy scored at least 3 on the Clinical Activity Score, reached NOSPECS grade 4 or higher, and had been ill under 3 months. Not enrolled were patients with uncontrolled infection, other autoimmune disease, pregnancy or lactation. This clonotype was found many times. What it binds is not known.

The sequence was collected from a woman in her fifties or sixties with Graves' ophthalmopathy. Sequenced: blood. The chain has TRBV15 and TRBJ1-2, with a weak D call TRBD1 (5 bases). The CDR3 reads CATSRGRDSGYGYTF. The CDR3 DNA sequence: TGTGCCACCAGCAGAGGCCGGGACTCTGGGTATGGCTACACCTTC.